This T cell receptor beta chain comes out of a study of siplizumab effects on memory and regulatory T cells. CDR1 is SGHTA and CDR2 is FQGTGA in the germline V gene. V lost 4 bases, J lost 4 bases, and 6 bases stayed unmatched. This CDR3 comprises 15 residues. Study results and limitations: Alloreactive sequences tracing back to unstimulated CD4+ memory cells fell significantly with siplizumab. Unstimulated subset assignment was obtained for only a minor fraction of alloreactive clones.

Regarding this clone: Its antigen is not known.

This table comes from immunoSEQ multiplex PCR, and its TCRdb copy is limited to in-frame clones, with some not included. The sample yields over 90,000 clones, roughly nine tenths seen once. The specimen sequenced was CD4+ T cells sorted from blood. This TCR derives from a human donor in good health. This chain joins TRBV7-3 and TRBJ2-3; the match to TRBD2 covers 9 bases. The CDR3 nucleotides read TGTGCCAGCAGCTCCTTAGCGGGAGCGGCAGATACGCAGTATTTT. Translated, it gives CASSSLAGAADTQYF.